Below, 7 T cell receptor beta chains from the same sample are listed, as sequenced in a study of blood T cell repertoires in COVID-19. The protocol was immunoSEQ multiplex PCR, while the TCRdb copy is restricted to in-frame clones and leaves out a portion. This sample has around 150,000 clones, with 86% found just once. Sequenced input: peripheral blood. Receptor source: a man between 65 and 85 years old with acute or convalescent COVID-19.

The genes are TRBV5-6 and TRBJ2-7; 9 nucleotides line up with TRBD1. This CDR3 has 14 amino acids. The germline gives CDR1 SGHDT, CDR2 YYEEEE. V gave up 0 bases and J gave up 2 bases; unmatched junction bases: 0. The CDR3 DNA follows: TGTGCCAGCAGCTTGGGGACAGGGGCCTACGAGCAGTACTTC. Translation gives CASSLGTGAYEQYF.

The chain recombines TRBV11-2 with TRBJ2-4; 13 bases fit TRBD2. CDR3 size: 16 residues. J gave up 7 bases and V 1 base, and 4 bases lay outside the gene matches. Germline-derived CDR1 and CDR2 are SGHAT and FQNNGV. Here the CDR3 reads CASSLAQGLAGNIQYF. The CDR3 DNA reads as TGTGCCAGCAGCTTAGCCCAGGGACTAGCGGGGAACATTCAGTACTTC.

The chain is built from TRBV9 and TRBJ2-5, with 13 positions matching TRBD2. The CDR3 sequence is 15 residues long. J gave up 4 bases and V 3 bases, and 3 bases lay outside the gene matches. CDR1 is SGDLS and CDR2 is YYNGEE in the germline V gene. CDR3 region: CASSDRLAGGETQYF. CDR3 bases: TGTGCCAGCAGCGACCGACTAGCGGGAGGAGAGACCCAGTACTTC. Combining the CDR3 with reference TRBV9 and TRBJ2-5 gives the whole variable domain DSGVTQTPKHLITATGQRVTLRCSPRSGDLSVYWYQQSLDQGLQFLIQYYNGEERAKGNILERFSAQQFPDLHSELNLSSLELGDSALYFCASSDRLAGGETQYFGPGTRLLVL.

V usage is TRBV2 and J usage is TRBJ1-1; D is unresolved. CDR1 is SNHLY and CDR2 is FYNNEI in the germline V gene. This CDR3 spans 15 amino acids. Between the trimmed V and J ends, which lost 1 base and 0 bases, there was a span of 9 bases. CDR3 residues: CASSEGASMNTEAFF. The CDR3 DNA follows: TGTGCCAGCAGTGAAGGGGCTTCCATGAACACTGAAGCTTTCTTT.

The J gene is TRBJ2-3, the V gene TRBV6-2 or TRBV6-3, with TRBD2 matching 10 bases. From germline, CDR1 is MNHEY and CDR2 SVGEGT. CDR3 size: 16 residues. With 2 bases clipped from V and 0 bases from J, the junction kept 2 bases outside the gene matches. CDR3 sequence (DNA): TGTGCCAGCAGTTACCCACTAGCGGGGAGCACAGATACGCAGTATTTT. Its translation: CASSYPLAGSTDTQYF.

V gene TRBV7-9 combines with J gene TRBJ2-3; 13 nucleotides line up with TRBD2. The trim removed 1 base at V and 5 bases at J, leaving 6 bases unmatched. CDR3 size: 17 residues. Germline loops: CDR1 SEHNR, CDR2 FQNEAQ (reference sequence). The CDR3 spells CASSLGTSGRAVDTQYF. For the CDR3, the DNA is TGTGCCAGCAGCTTAGGAACTAGCGGGAGGGCAGTAGATACGCAGTATTTT.

V and J are TRBV30 and TRBJ2-7; D is possibly TRBD2 (5 bases). From germline, CDR1 is GTSNPN and CDR2 SVGIG (reference sequence). V gave up 1 base and J gave up 6 bases, with 10 bases separating them. This CDR3 spans 12 amino acids. The CDR3 reads CAWSGGNAEQYF. In DNA, the CDR3 is TGTGCCTGGAGTGGAGGGAATGCCGAGCAGTACTTC.